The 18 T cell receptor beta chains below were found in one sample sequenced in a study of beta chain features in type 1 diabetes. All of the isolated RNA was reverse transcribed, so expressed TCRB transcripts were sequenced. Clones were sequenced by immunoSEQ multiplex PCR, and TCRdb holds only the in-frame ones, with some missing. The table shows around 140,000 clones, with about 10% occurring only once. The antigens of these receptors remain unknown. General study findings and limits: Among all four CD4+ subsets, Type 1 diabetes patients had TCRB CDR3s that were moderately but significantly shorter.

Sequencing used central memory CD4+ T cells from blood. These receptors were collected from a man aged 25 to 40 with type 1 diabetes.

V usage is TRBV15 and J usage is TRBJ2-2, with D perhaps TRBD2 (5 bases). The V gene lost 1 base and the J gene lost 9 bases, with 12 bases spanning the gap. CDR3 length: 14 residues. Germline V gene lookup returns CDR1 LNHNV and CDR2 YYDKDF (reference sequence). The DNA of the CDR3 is TGTGCCACCAGCAGAGCGGGGTCCGGTCGGGAGCTGTTTTTT. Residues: CATSRAGSGRELFF.

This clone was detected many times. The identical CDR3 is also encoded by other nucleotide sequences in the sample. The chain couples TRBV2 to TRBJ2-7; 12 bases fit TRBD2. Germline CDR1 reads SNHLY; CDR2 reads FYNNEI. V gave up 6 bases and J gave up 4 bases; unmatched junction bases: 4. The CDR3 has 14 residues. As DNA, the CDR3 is TGTGCCAGCAGGTCTACTAGCGGGGGGTACGAGCAGTACTTC. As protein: CASRSTSGGYEQYF.

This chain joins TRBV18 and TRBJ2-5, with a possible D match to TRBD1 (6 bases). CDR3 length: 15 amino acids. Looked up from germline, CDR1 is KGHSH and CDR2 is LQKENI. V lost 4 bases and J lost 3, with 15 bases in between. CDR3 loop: CASSRSGRTEETQYF. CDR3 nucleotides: TGTGCCAGCTCACGATCGGGACGGACAGAAGAGACCCAGTACTTC.

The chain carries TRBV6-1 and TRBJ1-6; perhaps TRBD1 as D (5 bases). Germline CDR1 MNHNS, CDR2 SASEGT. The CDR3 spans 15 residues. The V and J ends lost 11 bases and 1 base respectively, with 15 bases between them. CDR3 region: CAGQVGASYNSPLHF. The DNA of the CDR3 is TGTGCCGGGCAGGTTGGGGCTTCCTATAATTCACCCCTCCACTTT.

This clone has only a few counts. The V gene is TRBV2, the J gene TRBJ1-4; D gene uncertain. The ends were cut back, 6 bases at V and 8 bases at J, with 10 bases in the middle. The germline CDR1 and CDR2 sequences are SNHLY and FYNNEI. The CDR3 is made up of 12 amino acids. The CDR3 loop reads CASRFRGEKLFF. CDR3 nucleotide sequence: TGTGCCAGCAGGTTCCGGGGAGAAAAACTGTTTTTT.

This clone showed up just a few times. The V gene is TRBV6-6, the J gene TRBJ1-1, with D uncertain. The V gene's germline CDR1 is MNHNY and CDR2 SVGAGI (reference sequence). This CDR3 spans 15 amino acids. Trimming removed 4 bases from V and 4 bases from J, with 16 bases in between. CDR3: CASSSPHGGFTEAFF. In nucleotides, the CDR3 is TGTGCCAGCAGTTCCCCCCACGGAGGGTTCACTGAAGCTTTCTTT.

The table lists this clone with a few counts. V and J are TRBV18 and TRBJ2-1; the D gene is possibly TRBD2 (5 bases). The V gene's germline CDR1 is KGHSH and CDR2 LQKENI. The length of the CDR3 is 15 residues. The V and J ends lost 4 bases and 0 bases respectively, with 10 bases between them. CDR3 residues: CASSLSVSSYNEQFF. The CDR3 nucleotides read TGTGCCAGCTCACTTAGCGTGAGCTCCTACAATGAGCAGTTCTTC.

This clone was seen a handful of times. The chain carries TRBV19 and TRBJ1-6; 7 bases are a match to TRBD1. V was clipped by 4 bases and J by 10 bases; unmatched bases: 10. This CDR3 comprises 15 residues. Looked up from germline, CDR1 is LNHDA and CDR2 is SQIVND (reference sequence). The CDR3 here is CASSTTGAGGSPLHF. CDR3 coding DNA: TGTGCCAGTAGTACTACAGGGGCCGGGGGATCACCCCTCCACTTT.

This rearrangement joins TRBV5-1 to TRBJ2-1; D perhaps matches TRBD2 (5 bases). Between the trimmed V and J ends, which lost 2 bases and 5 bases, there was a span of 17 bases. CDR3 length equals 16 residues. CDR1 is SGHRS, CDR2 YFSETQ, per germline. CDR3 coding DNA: TGCGCCAGCAGCTTCACCCTCAAACCCGGGGACAATGAGCAGTTCTTC. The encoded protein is CASSFTLKPGDNEQFF.

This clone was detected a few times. This chain's CDR3 is CASSPQGGENEKLFF. CDR3 coding DNA: TGTGCCAGCAGCCCCCAGGGCGGGGAGAATGAAAAACTGTTTTTT. The chain has TRBV7-9 and TRBJ1-4; D is possibly TRBD1 (5 bases). The CDR3 is made up of 15 amino acids. Deletions cut 5 bases from V and 5 bases from J, with 15 bases between. The germline V gene has CDR1 SEHNR and CDR2 FQNEAQ (reference sequence).

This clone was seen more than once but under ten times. DNA for the CDR3: TGTGCCAGCAGCTTCCGCGGTGACCAGACCCAGTACTTC. It codes for CASSFRGDQTQYF. This sequence joins TRBV30 and TRBJ2-5; D not certain. The CDR3 is 13 amino acids. With 8 bases removed from V and 6 bases from J, the gap between germline ends came to 19 bases. The germline V gene has CDR1 GTSNPN and CDR2 SVGIG (reference sequence).

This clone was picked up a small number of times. CDR3 region: CASSQDRAKNTEAFF. As DNA, the CDR3 is TGCGCCAGCAGCCAAGACAGGGCCAAGAACACTGAAGCTTTCTTT. The gene calls are TRBV4-1 and TRBJ1-1; perhaps TRBD1 as D (5 bases). The CDR3 length is 15 residues. Trimming took 0 bases from V and 1 from J, leaving 9 bases between them. Germline assignment: CDR1 MGHRA and CDR2 YSYEKL.

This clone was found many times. The DNA for the CDR3 is TGTGCCAGCAGTTTGGGCGGGGTACTCTCCTACGAGCAGTACTTC. As protein: CASSLGGVLSYEQYF. The rearrangement uses TRBV27 and TRBJ2-7, with D possibly TRBD2 on 6 matching bases. The V gene's germline CDR1 is MNHEY and CDR2 SMNVEV (reference sequence). The CDR3 contains 15 residues. V lost 3 bases and J 0 bases, leaving 12 bases between the germline ends.

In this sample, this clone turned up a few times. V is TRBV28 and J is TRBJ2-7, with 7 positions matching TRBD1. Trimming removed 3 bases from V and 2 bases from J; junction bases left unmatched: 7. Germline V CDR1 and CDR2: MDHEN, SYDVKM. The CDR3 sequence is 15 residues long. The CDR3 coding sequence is TGTGCCAGCAGTTTGGCAAACACAGGGGCCTACGAGCAGTACTTC. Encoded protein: CASSLANTGAYEQYF.

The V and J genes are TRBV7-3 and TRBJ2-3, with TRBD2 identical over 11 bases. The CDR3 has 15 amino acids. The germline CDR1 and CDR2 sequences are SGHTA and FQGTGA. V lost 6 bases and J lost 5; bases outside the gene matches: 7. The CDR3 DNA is TGTGCCAGCAGTTCACTAGCGGGGGTGGGAGATACGCAGTATTTT. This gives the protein CASSSLAGVGDTQYF.

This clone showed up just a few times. The CDR3 reads CASSFQRGGTDTQYF. The DNA of the CDR3 is TGTGCCAGCAGCTTCCAGCGGGGGGGCACAGATACGCAGTATTTT. The V gene is TRBV11-2, the J gene TRBJ2-3; 9 nucleotides align to TRBD2. The J segment lost 1 base and the V segment lost 3 bases, leaving 2 bases of the junction unmatched. Germline CDR1 and CDR2: SGHAT and FQNNGV. CDR3 size: 15 residues.

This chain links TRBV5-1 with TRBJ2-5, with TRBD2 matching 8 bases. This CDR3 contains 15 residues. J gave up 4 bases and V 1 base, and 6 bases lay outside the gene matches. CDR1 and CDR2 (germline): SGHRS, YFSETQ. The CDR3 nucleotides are TGCGCCAGCAGCTTGACGGGGGGGCCATTAGAGACCCAGTACTTC. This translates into CASSLTGGPLETQYF. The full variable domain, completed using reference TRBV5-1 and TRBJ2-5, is KAGVTQTPRYLIKTRGQQVTLSCSPISGHRSVSWYQQTPGQGLQFLFEYFSETQRNKGNFPGRFSGRQFSNSRSEMNVSTLELGDSALYLCASSLTGGPLETQYFGPGTRLLVL.

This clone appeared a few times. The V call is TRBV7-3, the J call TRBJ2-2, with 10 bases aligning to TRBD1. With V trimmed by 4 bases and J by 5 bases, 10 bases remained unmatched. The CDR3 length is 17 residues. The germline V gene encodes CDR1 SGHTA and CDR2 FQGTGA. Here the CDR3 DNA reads TGTGCCAGCAGCTCCCTTTGGACAGGGGGAGGAACCGGGGAGCTGTTTTTT. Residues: CASSSLWTGGGTGELFF.